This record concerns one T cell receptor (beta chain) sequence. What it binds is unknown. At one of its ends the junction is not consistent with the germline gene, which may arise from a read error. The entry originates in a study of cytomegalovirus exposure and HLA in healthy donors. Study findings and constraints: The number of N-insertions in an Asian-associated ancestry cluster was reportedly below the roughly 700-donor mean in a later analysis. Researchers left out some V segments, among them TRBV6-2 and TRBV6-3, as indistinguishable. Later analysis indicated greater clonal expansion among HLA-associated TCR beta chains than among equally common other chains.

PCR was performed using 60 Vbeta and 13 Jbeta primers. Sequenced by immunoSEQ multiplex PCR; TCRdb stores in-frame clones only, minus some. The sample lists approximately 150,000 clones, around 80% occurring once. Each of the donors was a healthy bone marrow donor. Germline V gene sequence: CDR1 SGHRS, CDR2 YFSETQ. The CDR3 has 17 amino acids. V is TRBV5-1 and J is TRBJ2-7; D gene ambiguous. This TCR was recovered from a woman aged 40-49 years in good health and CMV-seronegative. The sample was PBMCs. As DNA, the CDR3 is TGCGCCAGCAGCTTGGAGGCCCCGGGTATGGCCTCCGACGAGCAGTACTTC. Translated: CASSLEAPGMASDEQYF.